What follows are 20 T cell receptor beta chains derived from one specimen sequenced in a study of T cells after posttransplantation cyclophosphamide. A marrow graft followed busulfan-fludarabine conditioning, with cyclophosphamide on days +3 and +4. Sequencing used immunoSEQ multiplex PCR; TCRdb keeps in-frame clones, though not all of them. The sample shows roughly 7,000 clones, approximately 94% of them seen only once. The sample was CD8+ T cells sorted from blood, taken after allogeneic stem cell transplant with posttransplant cyclophosphamide. These receptors were collected from a male patient aged 55-69 years who received an allogeneic stem cell transplant from a related donor and was CMV-positive. Some T cells may have originated in the graft donor.

The rearrangement links TRBV5-1 to TRBJ1-1, with D maybe TRBD1 (5 bases). The V end lost 4 bases, the J end lost 3 bases, and 13 bases lay between the germline ends. The CDR3 is 14 residues long. Germline CDR1 reads SGHRS; CDR2 reads YFSETQ. CDR3 sequence reads: CASSPGGSDTEAFF. CDR3 DNA: TGCGCCAGCAGCCCCGGGGGGTCGGACACTGAAGCTTTCTTT.

The chain is built from TRBV19 and TRBJ1-1; TRBD1 might be the D (5 bases). Trimming removed 4 bases from V and 11 bases from J, with 11 bases in between. CDR1 and CDR2 from the germline V gene are LNHDA and SQIVND (reference sequence). This CDR3 comprises 11 residues. The CDR3 nucleotides are TGTGCCAGTAGTACGGGACTGAGGGCTTTCTTT. It translates to CASSTGLRAFF.

The V gene is TRBV19, the J gene TRBJ1-1, with D hard to call. Trimming cost V 7 bases and J 11 bases, with 14 bases left between them. The V gene's germline CDR1 is LNHDA and CDR2 SQIVND (reference sequence). The CDR3 covers 11 residues. CDR3 DNA sequence: TGTGCCAGTACCCACGGGGAACGGGCTTTCTTT. It encodes CASTHGERAFF.

The V call is TRBV7-8, the J call TRBJ2-5; 12 bases fit TRBD2. There are 22 residues in the CDR3. CDR1 is SGHVS, CDR2 FQNEAQ, per germline. With 4 bases clipped from V and 2 bases from J, the junction kept 23 bases outside the gene matches. CDR3 sequence: CASSSVGARGLAGNYLQETQYF. In DNA form, the CDR3 reads TGTGCCAGCAGCTCAGTAGGTGCGCGAGGACTAGCGGGGAACTACCTTCAAGAGACCCAGTACTTC.

The rearrangement joins TRBV5-4 to TRBJ2-5, with 10 bases fitting TRBD1. This CDR3 region has 15 residues. From germline, CDR1 is SGHNT and CDR2 YYREEE (reference sequence). The trim removed 4 bases at V and 1 base at J, leaving 4 bases unmatched. The CDR3 DNA sequence: TGTGCCAGCAGCGCCCGGACAGGGGGCCAAGAGACCCAGTACTTC. Amino acids: CASSARTGGQETQYF.

This sequence joins TRBV4-3 and TRBJ2-7, with 8 bases identical to TRBD2. This CDR3 is built from 13 residues. V dropped 3 bases and J dropped 6; count of bases not matched to a gene: 4. CDR1 and CDR2 (germline): LGHNA, YSLEER. The CDR3 is CASSQRGALEQYF. DNA of the CDR3: TGCGCCAGCAGCCAGCGGGGGGCCCTCGAGCAGTACTTC.

V is TRBV28 and J is TRBJ2-3; D remains ambiguous. CDR3 length: 12 residues. Germline V gene lookup returns CDR1 MDHEN and CDR2 SYDVKM. V was pared by 1 base and J by 6 bases, with 5 bases between. CDR3 nucleotide sequence: TGTGCCAGCAGTTTATATTCGGATACGCAGTATTTT. Amino acids: CASSLYSDTQYF.

The V and J genes are TRBV18 and TRBJ2-1; 10 positions match TRBD2. The germline CDR1 and CDR2 sequences are KGHSH and LQKENI. The V and J ends lost 4 bases and 0 bases, in that order; junction bases with no gene match: 9. The CDR3 totals 18 residues. The CDR3 protein is CASSLRPGLASSYNEQFF. The CDR3 DNA reads as TGTGCCAGCTCACTCCGCCCGGGACTAGCGAGCTCCTACAATGAGCAGTTCTTC.

The CDR3 DNA follows: TGTGCCAGCAGCGTAGGAGCCCAACGGGATGGCGAGCAGTACTTC. Amino acid sequence: CASSVGAQRDGEQYF. This rearrangement joins TRBV9 to TRBJ2-7, with D possibly being TRBD2 (5 bases). This CDR3 spans 15 amino acids. V lost 0 bases to trimming and J lost 6 bases, with 16 bases between them. Germline CDR1 and CDR2: SGDLS and YYNGEE.

The chain employs TRBV19 and TRBJ1-1; D unclear. V was pared by 7 bases and J by 0 bases, with 6 bases between. This CDR3 has 12 residues. Germline assignment: CDR1 LNHDA and CDR2 SQIVND (reference sequence). CDR3 loop: CASKHVNTEAFF. CDR3 DNA: TGTGCCAGTAAACACGTGAACACTGAAGCTTTCTTT. Filled out from reference TRBV19 and TRBJ1-1, the complete variable domain reads DGGITQSPKYLFRKEGQNVTLSCEQNLNHDAMYWYRQDPGQGLRLIYYSQIVNDFQKGDIAEGYSVSREKKESFPLTVTSAQKNPTAFYLCASKHVNTEAFFGQGTRLTVV.

The rearrangement joins TRBV10-3 to TRBJ1-4, with 8 bases that match TRBD1. Germline values: CDR1 ENHRY, CDR2 SYGVKD. CDR3 length: 17 residues. Trimming at V came to 6 bases and at J to 6 bases, leaving 15 bases not matched to a gene. This CDR3 is CAIRAGTPDRVHEKLFF. CDR3 nucleotide sequence: TGTGCCATCAGGGCCGGGACACCGGACAGGGTTCATGAAAAACTGTTTTTT.

This chain uses TRBV7-2 with TRBJ2-7, with a tentative D call TRBD2 (6 bases). The V end was cut by 0 bases, the J end by 2 bases, with 8 bases between. This CDR3 comprises 14 residues. CDR1 and CDR2 from the germline V gene are SGHTA and FQGNSA. The CDR3 protein is CASSLAGGTYEQYF. Written as DNA, the CDR3 is TGTGCCAGCAGCTTAGCGGGGGGTACCTACGAGCAGTACTTC.

This chain links TRBV7-7 with TRBJ2-5, with D uncertain. V lost 5 bases, J lost 5 bases, and 12 bases lay in between. The CDR3 sequence is 13 residues long. Germline loops: CDR1 SSHAT, CDR2 FNYEAQ (reference sequence). Here the CDR3 reads CASSGSSWETQYF. DNA of the CDR3: TGTGCCAGCAGCGGCTCAAGTTGGGAGACCCAGTACTTC.

The rearrangement links TRBV4-2 to TRBJ2-3; 12 nucleotides align to TRBD2. Trimming cost V 0 bases and J 4 bases; bases outside gene matches: 2. Germline loops: CDR1 LGHNA, CDR2 YNFKEQ. The CDR3 contains 16 residues. The DNA of the CDR3 is TGTGCCAGCAGCCAAGAGGCTAGCGGGGGGGCAGATACGCAGTATTTT. This encodes CASSQEASGGADTQYF.

The rearrangement uses TRBV9 and TRBJ1-2; TRBD1 might be the D (6 bases). CDR3 size: 15 residues. The germline gives CDR1 SGDLS, CDR2 YYNGEE. Trimming shortened V by 5 bases and J by 5 bases, and 19 bases separated the two germline ends. CDR3 DNA: TGTGCCAGCAGTGGGGCGGACAGCGAGCTTTATGGCTACACCTTC. This translates into CASSGADSELYGYTF.

V is TRBV6-5 and J is TRBJ2-1; D gene unclear. The germline V gene has CDR1 MNHEY and CDR2 SVGAGI. The CDR3 extends over 15 amino acids. With 0 bases removed from V and 0 bases from J, the gap between germline ends came to 6 bases. The DNA of the CDR3 is TGTGCCAGCAGTTACTCGCGGAGCTCCTACAATGAGCAGTTCTTC. It codes for CASSYSRSSYNEQFF.

This clone was seen only once. V gene TRBV23-1 combines with J gene TRBJ2-1; 8 bases map to TRBD1. TRBV23-1 is placed among ORFs of uncertain function. This CDR3 comprises 17 residues. The V gene end was trimmed by 6 bases and the J gene end by 2 bases; junction bases not matched to a gene: 12. The CDR3 DNA follows: TGCGCCAGCAGCCCCATCCGCCGGGACAGGCCCTACAATGAGCAGTTCTTC. Its translation: CASSPIRRDRPYNEQFF.

The V gene is TRBV5-5, the J gene TRBJ2-2; no reliable D call. The CDR3 runs to 13 residues. Trimming took 3 bases from V and 3 from J, leaving 6 bases between them. Germline CDR1 reads SGHKS; CDR2 reads YYEKEE (reference sequence). The CDR3 is CASSSTDTGELFF. CDR3 coding DNA: TGTGCCAGCAGCTCCACGGACACCGGGGAGCTGTTTTTT.

Written as DNA, the CDR3 is TGTGCCAGCAGCGGCAGGGGTAGAGGCTCTGGAAACACCATATATTTT. This encodes CASSGRGRGSGNTIYF. The rearrangement links TRBV7-9 to TRBJ1-3; tentative D call: TRBD1 (6 bases). Between the trimmed V and J ends, which lost 5 bases and 0 bases, there was a span of 14 bases. This CDR3 comprises 16 residues. Germline loops: CDR1 SEHNR, CDR2 FQNEAQ (reference sequence).

The V and J genes are TRBV27 and TRBJ2-2; 10 bases are shared with TRBD1. V was pared by 3 bases and J by 0 bases, with 4 bases of the junction left unmatched. Germline lookup yields CDR1 MNHEY and CDR2 SMNVEV (reference sequence). The CDR3 totals 17 residues. The CDR3 region is CASSLDRGSANTGELFF. For the CDR3, the DNA is TGTGCCAGCAGTTTGGACAGGGGGAGTGCGAACACCGGGGAGCTGTTTTTT.